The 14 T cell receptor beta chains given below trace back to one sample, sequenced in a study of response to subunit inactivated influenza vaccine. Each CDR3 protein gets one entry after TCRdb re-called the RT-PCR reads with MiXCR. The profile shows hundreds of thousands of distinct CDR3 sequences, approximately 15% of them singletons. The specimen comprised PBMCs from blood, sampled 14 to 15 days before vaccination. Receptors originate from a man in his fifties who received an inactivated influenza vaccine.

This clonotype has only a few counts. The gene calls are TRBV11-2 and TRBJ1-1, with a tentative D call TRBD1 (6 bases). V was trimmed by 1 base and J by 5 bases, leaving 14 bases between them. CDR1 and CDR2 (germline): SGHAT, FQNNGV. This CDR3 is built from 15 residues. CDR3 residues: CASSLGSRGGTEAFF. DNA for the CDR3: TGTGCCAGCAGCTTAGGGTCCAGGGGAGGGACTGAAGCTTTCTTT.

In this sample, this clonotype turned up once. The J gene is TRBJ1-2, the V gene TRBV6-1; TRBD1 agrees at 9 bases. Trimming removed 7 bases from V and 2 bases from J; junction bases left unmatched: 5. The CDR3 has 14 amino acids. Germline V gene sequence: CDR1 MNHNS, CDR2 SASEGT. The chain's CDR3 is CASTTGGPNYGYTF. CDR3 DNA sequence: TGTGCCAGCACCACAGGGGGCCCGAACTATGGCTACACCTTC.

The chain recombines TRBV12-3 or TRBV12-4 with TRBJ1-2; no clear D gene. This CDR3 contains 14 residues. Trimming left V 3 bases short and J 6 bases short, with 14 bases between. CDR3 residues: CASSLSVMVHGYTF. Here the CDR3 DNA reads TGTGCCAGCAGTTTGTCCGTTATGGTCCATGGCTACACCTTC.

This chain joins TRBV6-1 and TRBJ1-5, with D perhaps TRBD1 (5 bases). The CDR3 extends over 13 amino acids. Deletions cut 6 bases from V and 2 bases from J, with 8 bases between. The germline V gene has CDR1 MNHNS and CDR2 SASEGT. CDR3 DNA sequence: TGTGCCAGCAGGAAACAGGGCAATCAGCCCCAGCATTTT. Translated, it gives CASRKQGNQPQHF.

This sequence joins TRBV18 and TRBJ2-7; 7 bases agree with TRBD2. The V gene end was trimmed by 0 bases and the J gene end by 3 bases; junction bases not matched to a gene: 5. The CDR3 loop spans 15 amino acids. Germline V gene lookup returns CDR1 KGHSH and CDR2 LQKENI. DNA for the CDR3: TGTGCCAGCTCACCACCGGTCGGGGGGAACTACGAGCAGTACTTC. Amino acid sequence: CASSPPVGGNYEQYF.

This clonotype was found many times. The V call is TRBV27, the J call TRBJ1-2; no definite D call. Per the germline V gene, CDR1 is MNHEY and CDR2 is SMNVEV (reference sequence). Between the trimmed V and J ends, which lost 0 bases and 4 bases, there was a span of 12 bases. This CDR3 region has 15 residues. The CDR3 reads CASSLSVSYAYGYTF. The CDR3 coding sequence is TGTGCCAGCAGTTTATCCGTTTCGTACGCCTATGGCTACACCTTC.

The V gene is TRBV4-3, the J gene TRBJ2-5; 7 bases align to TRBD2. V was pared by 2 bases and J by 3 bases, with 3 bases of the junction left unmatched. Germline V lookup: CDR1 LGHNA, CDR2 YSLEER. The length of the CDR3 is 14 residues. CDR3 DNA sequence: TGCGCCAGCAGCCAACTGGGGGGGGAAGAGACCCAGTACTTC. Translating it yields CASSQLGGEETQYF.

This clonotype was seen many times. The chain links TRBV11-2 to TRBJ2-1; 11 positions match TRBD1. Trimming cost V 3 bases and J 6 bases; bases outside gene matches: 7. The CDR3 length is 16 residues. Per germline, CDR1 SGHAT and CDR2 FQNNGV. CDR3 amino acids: CASSFGTGGNLNEQFF. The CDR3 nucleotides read TGTGCCAGCAGCTTCGGGACAGGGGGAAACCTCAATGAGCAGTTCTTC.

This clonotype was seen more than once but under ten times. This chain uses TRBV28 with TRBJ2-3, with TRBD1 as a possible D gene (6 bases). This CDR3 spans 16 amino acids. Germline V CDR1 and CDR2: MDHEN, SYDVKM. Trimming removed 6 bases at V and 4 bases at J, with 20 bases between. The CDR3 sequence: CASSLQGNLIADTQYF. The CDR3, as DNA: TGTGCCAGCAGCCTCCAGGGGAATTTGATCGCAGATACGCAGTATTTT.

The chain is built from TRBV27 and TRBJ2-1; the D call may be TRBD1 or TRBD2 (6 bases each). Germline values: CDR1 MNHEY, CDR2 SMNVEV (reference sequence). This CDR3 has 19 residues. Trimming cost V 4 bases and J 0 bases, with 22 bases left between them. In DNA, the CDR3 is TGTGCCAGCAGTTCAGTATCGGGGGCCTACATACTCTCCTACAATGAGCAGTTCTTC. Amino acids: CASSSVSGAYILSYNEQFF.

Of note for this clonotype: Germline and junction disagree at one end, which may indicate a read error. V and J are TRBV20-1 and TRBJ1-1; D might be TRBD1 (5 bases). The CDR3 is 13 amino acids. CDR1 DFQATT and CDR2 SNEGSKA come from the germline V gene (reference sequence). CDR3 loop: CSASGTANTKAFF. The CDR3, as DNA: TGCAGTGCTAGTGGGACGGCGAACACTAAAGCTTTCTTT.

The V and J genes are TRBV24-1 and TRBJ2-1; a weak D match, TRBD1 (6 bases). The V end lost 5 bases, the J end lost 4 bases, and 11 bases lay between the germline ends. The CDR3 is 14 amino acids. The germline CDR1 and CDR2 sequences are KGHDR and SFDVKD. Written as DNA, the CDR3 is TGTGCCACCAGTGGGGGGCTCTTATACAATGAGCAGTTCTTC. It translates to CATSGGLLYNEQFF.

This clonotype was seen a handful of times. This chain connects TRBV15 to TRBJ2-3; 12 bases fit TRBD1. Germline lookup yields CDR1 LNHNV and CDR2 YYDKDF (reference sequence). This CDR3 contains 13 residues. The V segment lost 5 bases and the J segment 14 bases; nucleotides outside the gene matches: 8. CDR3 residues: CATSVEGQGARYF. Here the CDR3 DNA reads TGTGCCACCAGCGTGGAGGGACAGGGGGCGAGGTATTTT.

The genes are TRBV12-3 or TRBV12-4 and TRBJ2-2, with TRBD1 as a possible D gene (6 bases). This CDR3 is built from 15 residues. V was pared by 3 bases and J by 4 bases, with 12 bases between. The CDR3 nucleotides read TGTGCCAGCAGTTTTTACAGGGCAGGCACCGGGGAGCTGTTTTTT. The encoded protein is CASSFYRAGTGELFF.